The clone carrying this T cell receptor (beta chain) was seen at least ten times. The sample belongs to a study of regulatory T cells in long-lasting Graves disease. In building TCR beta libraries, iRepertoire HTBI primers were used together with Arm-PCR of CDR3 regions. Original analysis: About 62 TRBV and about 15 TRBJ segments were identified across samples. TCRdb re-analysed the multiplex PCR reads in MiXCR, keeping a single row per CDR3 protein. The V and J calls and clone size come from TCRdb's table, not from the authors' own analysis. There are some 300,000 distinct CDR3 sequences in the sample; roughly 21% occur only once, and roughly 56% lies in the top ten. Time point indicated: persistent/refractory GD, antithyroid drugs over 5 years with positive TRAb. RNA from PBMCs was the source of the TCR library. CDR1 is DFQATT and CDR2 is SNEGSKA in the germline V gene (reference sequence). V was shortened by 3 bases and J by 6 bases, with 12 bases between the two germline ends. The CDR3 has 12 residues.

This TCR was sampled from a female donor with Graves disease. The sequencing used peripheral blood mononuclear cells (PBMCs), collected when the disease was refractory, from a patient treated with antithyroid drugs. The chain recombines TRBV20-1 with TRBJ2-7; a possible D gene is TRBD1 (5 bases). CDR3 DNA sequence: TGCAGTGCTAGCTCAGGGTTAGGCGAGCAGTACTTC. As protein: CSASSGLGEQYF.